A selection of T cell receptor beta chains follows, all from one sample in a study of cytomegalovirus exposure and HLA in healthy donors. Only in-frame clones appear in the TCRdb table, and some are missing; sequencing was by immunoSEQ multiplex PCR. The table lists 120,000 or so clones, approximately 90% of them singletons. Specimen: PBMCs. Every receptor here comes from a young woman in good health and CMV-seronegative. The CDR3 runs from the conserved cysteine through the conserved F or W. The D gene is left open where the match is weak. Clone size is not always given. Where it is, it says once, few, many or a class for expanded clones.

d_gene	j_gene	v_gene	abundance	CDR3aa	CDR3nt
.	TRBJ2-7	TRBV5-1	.	CASSSDRDYEQYF	TGCGCCAGCAGCTCCGACAGAGATTACGAGCAGTACTTC
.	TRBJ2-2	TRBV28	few	CASSLFPLNTGELFF	TGTGCCAGCAGTTTATTCCCACTGAACACCGGGGAGCTGTTTTTT
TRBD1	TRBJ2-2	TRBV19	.	CASSGTGDTGELFF	TGTGCCAGTAGCGGGACAGGGGACACCGGGGAGCTGTTTTTT
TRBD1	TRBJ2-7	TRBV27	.	CASSFLGGQGEFEQYF	TGTGCCAGCAGTTTCTTAGGCGGACAGGGGGAGTTCGAGCAGTACTTC
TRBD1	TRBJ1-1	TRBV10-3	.	CAISEVDRAVAEAFF	TGTGCCATCAGTGAGGTCGACAGGGCCGTGGCTGAAGCTTTCTTT
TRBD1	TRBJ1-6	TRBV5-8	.	CASSWGTGGFDSPLHF	TGTGCCAGCAGCTGGGGGACAGGGGGTTTTGATTCACCCCTCCACTTT
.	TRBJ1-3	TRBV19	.	CASSISGSPGNTIYF	TGTGCCAGTAGTATATCCGGTAGCCCTGGAAACACCATATATTTT
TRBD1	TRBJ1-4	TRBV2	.	CASSETGRQSNEKLFF	TGTGCCAGCAGTGAGACAGGGAGACAGTCTAATGAAAAACTGTTTTTT
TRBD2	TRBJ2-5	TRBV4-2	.	CASSQDLTSGGETQYF	TGTGCCAGCAGCCAAGATCTCACTAGCGGCGGAGAGACCCAGTACTTC
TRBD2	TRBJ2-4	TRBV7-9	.	CASSPKTGGPAKNIQYF	TGTGCCAGCAGCCCGAAGACGGGGGGGCCCGCCAAAAACATTCAGTACTTC
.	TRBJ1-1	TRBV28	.	CASSLGRVGTEAFF	TGTGCCAGCAGTTTGGGCAGGGTCGGCACTGAAGCTTTCTTT
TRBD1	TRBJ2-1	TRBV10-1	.	CASRLDRGTYNEQFF	TGCGCCAGCAGACTCGACAGGGGAACCTACAATGAGCAGTTCTTC
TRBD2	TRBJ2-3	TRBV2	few	CASSPGGASTDTQYF	TGTGCCAGCAGTCCCGGGGGGGCCTCCACAGATACGCAGTATTTT
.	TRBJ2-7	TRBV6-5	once	CASSKGLELNEQYF	TGTGCCAGCAGTAAGGGACTTGAGCTGAACGAGCAGTACTTC
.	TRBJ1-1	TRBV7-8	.	CASSFNSGSLTEAFF	TGTGCCAGCAGCTTTAATTCGGGGAGTCTCACTGAAGCTTTCTTT
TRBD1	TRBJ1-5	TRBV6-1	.	CASSATGGRRNQPQHF	TGTGCCAGCAGTGCGACAGGGGGACGTCGCAATCAGCCCCAGCATTTT
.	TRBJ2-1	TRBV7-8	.	CASSLFGSSSYNEQFF	TGTGCCAGCAGCTTATTCGGCTCTAGCTCCTACAATGAGCAGTTCTTC
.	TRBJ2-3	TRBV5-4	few	CASSLAGTDTQYF	TGTGCCAGCAGCTTGGCGGGCACAGATACGCAGTATTTT
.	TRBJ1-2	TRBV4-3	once	CASSQEGQSGYTF	TGCGCCAGCAGCCAAGAAGGGCAAAGCGGTTACACCTTC